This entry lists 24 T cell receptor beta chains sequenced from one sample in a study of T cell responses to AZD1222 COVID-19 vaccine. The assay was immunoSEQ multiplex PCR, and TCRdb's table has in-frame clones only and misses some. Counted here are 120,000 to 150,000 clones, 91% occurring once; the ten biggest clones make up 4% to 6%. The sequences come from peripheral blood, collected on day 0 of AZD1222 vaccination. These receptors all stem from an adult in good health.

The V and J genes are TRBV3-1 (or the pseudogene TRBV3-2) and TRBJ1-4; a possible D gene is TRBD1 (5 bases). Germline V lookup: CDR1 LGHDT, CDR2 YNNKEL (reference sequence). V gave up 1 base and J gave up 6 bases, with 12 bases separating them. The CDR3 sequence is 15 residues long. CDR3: CASSQGGGSHEKLFF. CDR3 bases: TGTGCCAGCAGCCAAGGTGGGGGAAGTCATGAAAAACTGTTTTTT.

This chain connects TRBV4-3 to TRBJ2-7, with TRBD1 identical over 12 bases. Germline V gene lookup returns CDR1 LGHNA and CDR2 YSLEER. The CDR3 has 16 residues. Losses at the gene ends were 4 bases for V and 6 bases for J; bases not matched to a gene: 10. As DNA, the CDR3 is TGCGCCAGCAGCCTCGACACCGGGACAGGGGGCGCCGAGCAGTACTTC. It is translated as CASSLDTGTGGAEQYF.

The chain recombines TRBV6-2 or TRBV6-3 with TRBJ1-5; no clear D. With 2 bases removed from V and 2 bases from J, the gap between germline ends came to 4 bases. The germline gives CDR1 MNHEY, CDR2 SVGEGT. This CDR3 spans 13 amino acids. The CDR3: CASSYMGNQPQHF. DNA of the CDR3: TGTGCCAGCAGTTACATGGGCAATCAGCCCCAGCATTTT.

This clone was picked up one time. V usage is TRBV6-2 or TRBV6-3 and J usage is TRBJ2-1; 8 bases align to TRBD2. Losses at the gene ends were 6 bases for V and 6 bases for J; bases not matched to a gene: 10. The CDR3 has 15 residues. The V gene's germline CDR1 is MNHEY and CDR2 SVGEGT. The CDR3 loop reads CASSHGGAPRNEQFF. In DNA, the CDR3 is TGTGCCAGCAGCCACGGGGGGGCCCCCCGCAATGAGCAGTTCTTC.

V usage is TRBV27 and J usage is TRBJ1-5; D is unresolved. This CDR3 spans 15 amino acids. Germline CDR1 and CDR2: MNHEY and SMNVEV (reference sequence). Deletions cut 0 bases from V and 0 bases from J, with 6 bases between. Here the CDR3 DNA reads TGTGCCAGCAGTTTATCCATGTATAGCAATCAGCCCCAGCATTTT. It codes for CASSLSMYSNQPQHF.

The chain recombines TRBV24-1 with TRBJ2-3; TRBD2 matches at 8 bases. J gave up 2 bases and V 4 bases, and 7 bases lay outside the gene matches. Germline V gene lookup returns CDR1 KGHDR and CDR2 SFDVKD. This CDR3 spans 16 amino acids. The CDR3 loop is CATSDVGSGNTDTQYF. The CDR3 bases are TGTGCCACCAGTGACGTGGGTAGCGGGAACACAGATACGCAGTATTTT.

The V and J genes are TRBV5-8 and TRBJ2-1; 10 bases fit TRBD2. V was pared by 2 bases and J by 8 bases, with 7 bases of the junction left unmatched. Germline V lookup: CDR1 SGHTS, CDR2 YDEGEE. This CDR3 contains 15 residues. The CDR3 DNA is TGTGCCAGCAGCTTACCGGGACTAGCGCCAGATGAGCAGTTCTTC. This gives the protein CASSLPGLAPDEQFF.

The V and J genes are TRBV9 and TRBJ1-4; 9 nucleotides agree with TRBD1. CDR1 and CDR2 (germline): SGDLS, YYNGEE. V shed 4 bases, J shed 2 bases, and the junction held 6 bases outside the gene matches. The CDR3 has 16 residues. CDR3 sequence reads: CASSPRTGATNEKLFF. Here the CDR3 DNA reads TGTGCCAGCAGCCCCCGGACAGGGGCGACTAATGAAAAACTGTTTTTT.

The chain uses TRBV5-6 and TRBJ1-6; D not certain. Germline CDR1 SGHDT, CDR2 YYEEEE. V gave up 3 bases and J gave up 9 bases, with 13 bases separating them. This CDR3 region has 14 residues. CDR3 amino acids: CASSSVTLGSPLHF. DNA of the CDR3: TGTGCCAGCAGCTCCGTGACACTCGGTTCACCCCTCCACTTT. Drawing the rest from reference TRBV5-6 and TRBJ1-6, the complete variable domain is DAGVTQSPTHLIKTRGQQVTLRCSPKSGHDTVSWYQQALGQGPQFIFQYYEEEERQRGNFPDRFSGHQFPNYSSELNVNALLLGDSALYLCASSSVTLGSPLHFGNGTRLTVT.

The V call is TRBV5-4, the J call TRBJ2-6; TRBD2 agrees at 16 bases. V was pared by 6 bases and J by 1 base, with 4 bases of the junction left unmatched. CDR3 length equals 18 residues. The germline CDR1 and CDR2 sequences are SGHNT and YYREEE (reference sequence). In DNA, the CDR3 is TGTGCCAGCACCCCGGGACTAGCGGGAGGGTCTGGGGCCAACGTCCTGACTTTC. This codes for CASTPGLAGGSGANVLTF.

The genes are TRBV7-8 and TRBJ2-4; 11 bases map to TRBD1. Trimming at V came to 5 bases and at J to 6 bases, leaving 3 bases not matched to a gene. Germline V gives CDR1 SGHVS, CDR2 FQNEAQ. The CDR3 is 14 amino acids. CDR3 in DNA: TGTGCCAGCAGCCGAGGACAGGGGGCAAACATTCAGTACTTC. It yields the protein CASSRGQGANIQYF. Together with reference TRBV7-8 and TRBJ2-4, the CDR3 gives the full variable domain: GAGVSQSPRYKVAKRGQDVALRCDPISGHVSLFWYQQALGQGPEFLTYFQNEAQLDKSGLPSDRFFAERPEGSVSTLKIQRTQQEDSAVYLCASSRGQGANIQYFGAGTRLSVL.

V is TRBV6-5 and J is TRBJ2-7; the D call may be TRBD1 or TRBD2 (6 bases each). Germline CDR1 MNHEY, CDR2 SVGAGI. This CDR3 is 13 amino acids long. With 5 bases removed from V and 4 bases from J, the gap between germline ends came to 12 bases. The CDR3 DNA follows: TGTGCCAGCAGTCCGGGGGCAGTGTACGAGCAGTACTTC. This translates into CASSPGAVYEQYF.

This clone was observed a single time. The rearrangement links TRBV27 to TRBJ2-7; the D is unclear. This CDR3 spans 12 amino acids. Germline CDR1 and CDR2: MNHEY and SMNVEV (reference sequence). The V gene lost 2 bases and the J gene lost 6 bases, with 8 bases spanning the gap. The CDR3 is CASSLQYGEQYF. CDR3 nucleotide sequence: TGTGCCAGCAGTTTACAATATGGCGAGCAGTACTTC.

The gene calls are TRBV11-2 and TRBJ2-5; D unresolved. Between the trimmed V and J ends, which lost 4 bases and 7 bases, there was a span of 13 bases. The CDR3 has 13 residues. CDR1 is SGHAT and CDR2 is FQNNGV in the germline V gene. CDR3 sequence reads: CASSSSPGLTQYF. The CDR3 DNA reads TGTGCCAGCAGCTCAAGCCCCGGCTTGACCCAGTACTTC.

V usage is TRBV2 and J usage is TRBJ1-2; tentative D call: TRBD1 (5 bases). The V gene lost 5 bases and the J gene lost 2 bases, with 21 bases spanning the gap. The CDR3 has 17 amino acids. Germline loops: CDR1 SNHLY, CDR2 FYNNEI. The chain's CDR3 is CASSPLTTGTQNYGYTF. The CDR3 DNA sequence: TGTGCCAGCAGTCCCCTAACGACCGGGACTCAAAACTATGGCTACACCTTC.

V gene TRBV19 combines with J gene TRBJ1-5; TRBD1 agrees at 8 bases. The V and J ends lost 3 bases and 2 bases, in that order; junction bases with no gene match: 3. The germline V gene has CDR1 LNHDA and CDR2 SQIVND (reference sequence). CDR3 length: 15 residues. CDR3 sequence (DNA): TGTGCCAGTAGTATTAAGACAGGGGGCAATCAGCCCCAGCATTTT. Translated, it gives CASSIKTGGNQPQHF.

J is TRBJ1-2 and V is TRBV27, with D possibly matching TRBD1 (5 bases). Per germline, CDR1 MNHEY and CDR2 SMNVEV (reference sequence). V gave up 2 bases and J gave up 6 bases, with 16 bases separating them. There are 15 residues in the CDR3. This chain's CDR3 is CASSLQGPQDDGYTF. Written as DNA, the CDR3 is TGTGCCAGCAGTTTACAGGGCCCGCAAGACGATGGCTACACCTTC.

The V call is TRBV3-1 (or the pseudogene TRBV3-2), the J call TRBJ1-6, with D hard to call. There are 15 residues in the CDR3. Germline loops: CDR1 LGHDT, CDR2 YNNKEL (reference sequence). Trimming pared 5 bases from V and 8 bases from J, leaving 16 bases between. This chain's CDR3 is CASSSRDVGHSPLHF. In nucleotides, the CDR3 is TGTGCCAGCAGCTCCCGCGATGTAGGGCATTCACCCCTCCACTTT.

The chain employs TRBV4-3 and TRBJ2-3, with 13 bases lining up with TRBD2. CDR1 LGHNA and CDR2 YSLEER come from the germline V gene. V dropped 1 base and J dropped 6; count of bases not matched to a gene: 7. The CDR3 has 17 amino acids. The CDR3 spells CASSQGGTSGVEDTQYF. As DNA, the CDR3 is TGCGCCAGCAGCCAAGGGGGGACTAGCGGGGTTGAGGATACGCAGTATTTT.

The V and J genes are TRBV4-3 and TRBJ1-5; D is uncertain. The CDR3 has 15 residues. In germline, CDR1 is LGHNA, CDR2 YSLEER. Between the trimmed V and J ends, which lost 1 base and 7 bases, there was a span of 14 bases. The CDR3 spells CASSQAPSAHQPQHF. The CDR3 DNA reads TGCGCCAGCAGCCAAGCCCCCTCAGCACACCAGCCCCAGCATTTT.

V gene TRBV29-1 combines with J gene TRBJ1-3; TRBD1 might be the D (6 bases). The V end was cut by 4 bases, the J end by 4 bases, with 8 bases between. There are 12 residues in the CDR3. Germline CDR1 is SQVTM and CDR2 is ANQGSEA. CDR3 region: CSVVGGGNTIYF. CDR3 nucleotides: TGCAGCGTTGTAGGGGGGGGAAACACCATATATTTT. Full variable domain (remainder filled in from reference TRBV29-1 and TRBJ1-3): SAVISQKPSRDICQRGTSLTIQCQVDSQVTMMFWYRQQPGQSLTLIATANQGSEATYESGFVIDKFPISRPNLTFSTLTVSNMSPEDSSIYLCSVVGGGNTIYFGEGSWLTVV.

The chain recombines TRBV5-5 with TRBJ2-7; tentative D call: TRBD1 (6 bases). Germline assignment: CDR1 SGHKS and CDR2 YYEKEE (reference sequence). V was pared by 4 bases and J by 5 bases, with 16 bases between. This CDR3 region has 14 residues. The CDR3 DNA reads TGTGCCAGCAGCCCGCGGTGGGGGCTCCACGAGCAGTACTTC. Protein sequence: CASSPRWGLHEQYF.

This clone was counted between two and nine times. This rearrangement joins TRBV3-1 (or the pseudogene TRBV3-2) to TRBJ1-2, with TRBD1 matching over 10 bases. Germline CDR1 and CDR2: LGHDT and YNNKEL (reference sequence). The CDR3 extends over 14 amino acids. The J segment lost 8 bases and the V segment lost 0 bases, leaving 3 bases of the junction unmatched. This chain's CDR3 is CASSQDRQGAGYTF. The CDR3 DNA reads TGTGCCAGCAGCCAAGATCGACAGGGGGCGGGCTACACCTTC.

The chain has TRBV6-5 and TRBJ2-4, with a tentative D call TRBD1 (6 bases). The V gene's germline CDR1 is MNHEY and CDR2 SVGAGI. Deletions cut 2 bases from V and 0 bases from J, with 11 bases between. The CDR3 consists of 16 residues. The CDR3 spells CASSYDRTLAKNIQYF. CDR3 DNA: TGTGCCAGCAGTTACGACAGGACCTTAGCCAAAAACATTCAGTACTTC.